Presented here are 27 T cell receptor beta chains from one specimen sequenced in a study of blood T cell repertoires in COVID-19. Some clones are missing from TCRdb's copy, which holds only in-frame ones; the method was immunoSEQ multiplex PCR. The top ten hold 3% to 5% of the sample, which has roughly 120,000 clones, 70% to 90% seen once. Specimen: peripheral blood. The source is a man in his fifties or sixties with acute or convalescent COVID-19.

This chain joins TRBV28 and TRBJ1-5; D not certain. Germline CDR1 is MDHEN and CDR2 is SYDVKM. V lost 6 bases, J lost 0 bases, and 12 bases lay in between. The length of the CDR3 is 15 residues. The CDR3 nucleotides are TGTGCCAGCAGCCAAGGAGAGTTTAGCAATCAGCCCCAGCATTTT. Amino acids: CASSQGEFSNQPQHF.

The chain couples TRBV10-3 to TRBJ1-1; possible D gene TRBD1, 6 bases. Trimming removed 5 bases from V and 3 bases from J, with 10 bases in between. Germline V gene data show CDR1 as ENHRY and CDR2 as SYGVKD. This CDR3 contains 13 residues. The CDR3 coding sequence is TGTGCCATCAGTTCACAGGGTTACACTGAAGCTTTCTTT. Its translation: CAISSQGYTEAFF.

V usage is TRBV7-9 and J usage is TRBJ2-2; a weak D match, TRBD2 (6 bases). The length of the CDR3 is 12 residues. From germline, CDR1 is SEHNR and CDR2 FQNEAQ (reference sequence). The V end lost 11 bases, the J end lost 4 bases, and 11 bases lay between the germline ends. The CDR3 DNA is TGTGCCGCCGAGGAGGGCACCGGGGAGCTGTTTTTT. It specifies CAAEEGTGELFF.

This clone was seen just once. This rearrangement joins TRBV5-1 to TRBJ1-1, with a weak D call TRBD1 (6 bases). The V end lost 4 bases, the J end lost 4 bases, and 17 bases lay between the germline ends. This CDR3 has 15 residues. Germline V gene sequence: CDR1 SGHRS, CDR2 YFSETQ. This CDR3 reads CASSVKTGGSTEAFF. The DNA of the CDR3 is TGCGCCAGCAGCGTTAAGACAGGCGGTAGCACTGAAGCTTTCTTT.

V gene TRBV27 combines with J gene TRBJ1-2, with D maybe TRBD1 (5 bases). V was shortened by 6 bases and J by 4 bases, with 12 bases between the two germline ends. The CDR3 covers 13 residues. Germline CDR1 and CDR2: MNHEY and SMNVEV (reference sequence). The CDR3 DNA is TGTGCCAGCAGACCGACAGAGTTCTATGGCTACACCTTC. It specifies CASRPTEFYGYTF.

The chain joins TRBV19 to TRBJ2-7, with TRBD1 identical over 8 bases. Germline CDR1 reads LNHDA; CDR2 reads SQIVND (reference sequence). The CDR3 spans 13 residues. Losses at the gene ends were 9 bases for V and 2 bases for J; bases not matched to a gene: 6. The chain's CDR3 is CASSGQVPYEQYF. The CDR3 DNA is TGTGCCAGCTCGGGACAGGTTCCCTACGAGCAGTACTTC.

DNA of the CDR3: TGTGCCACCAGGGACACAAATCAGCCCCAGCATTTT. This gives the protein CATRDTNQPQHF. This chain uses TRBV19 with TRBJ1-5, with a possible D match to TRBD1 (6 bases). Germline V CDR1 and CDR2: LNHDA, SQIVND (reference sequence). The CDR3 length is 12 residues. The germline V and J ends were trimmed by 10 bases and 4 bases, with 11 bases remaining between them.

This chain connects TRBV10-3 to TRBJ1-4; D is undetermined. Germline CDR1 ENHRY, CDR2 SYGVKD. The CDR3 covers 14 residues. Trimming took off 11 bases at V and 2 bases at J, with 15 bases between the two ends. The CDR3 DNA reads TGTGCCCCGGGTGCGGGGATGACTAATGAAAAACTGTTTTTT. Translated: CAPGAGMTNEKLFF.

This clone was recorded only once. The rearrangement links TRBV7-8 to TRBJ2-7; 8 bases fit TRBD2. The ends lost 4 bases at V and 0 bases at J; junction bases unmatched: 2. The length of the CDR3 is 14 residues. The V gene's germline CDR1 is SGHVS and CDR2 FQNEAQ. CDR3 sequence reads: CASSSSGPSYEQYF. In DNA, the CDR3 is TGTGCCAGCAGCTCTAGCGGGCCCTCCTACGAGCAGTACTTC.

This chain uses TRBV24-1 with TRBJ2-2; D may be TRBD2 (6 bases). This CDR3 comprises 15 residues. Germline V CDR1 and CDR2: KGHDR, SFDVKD. The V and J ends lost 5 bases and 5 bases respectively, with 14 bases between them. This CDR3 reads CATSVGASDTGELFF. The CDR3 bases are TGTGCCACCAGTGTAGGGGCTAGCGATACCGGGGAGCTGTTTTTT.

The chain has TRBV19 and TRBJ2-7; 11 nucleotides match TRBD1. This CDR3 has 14 residues. The V gene end was trimmed by 5 bases and the J gene end by 3 bases; junction bases not matched to a gene: 3. Germline V gene lookup returns CDR1 LNHDA and CDR2 SQIVND (reference sequence). CDR3 protein: CASSAGTGGYEQYF. Here the CDR3 DNA reads TGTGCCAGTAGTGCCGGGACAGGGGGCTACGAGCAGTACTTC.

The chain joins TRBV30 to TRBJ1-2; the D gene is possibly TRBD1 (6 bases). Looked up from germline, CDR1 is GTSNPN and CDR2 is SVGIG (reference sequence). The CDR3 runs 13 residues. The V end was cut by 0 bases, the J end by 6 bases, with 11 bases between. CDR3 in amino acids: CAWSVQQGHGYTF. The CDR3 DNA sequence: TGTGCCTGGAGTGTACAACAGGGTCATGGCTACACCTTC.

The chain combines TRBV19 with TRBJ2-7, with TRBD2 matching over 8 bases. Trimming cost V 4 bases and J 1 base; bases outside gene matches: 6. Germline V gene sequence: CDR1 LNHDA, CDR2 SQIVND (reference sequence). CDR3 size: 15 residues. The CDR3 sequence is CASSTGLAASYEQYF. CDR3 DNA sequence: TGTGCCAGTAGTACCGGACTAGCTGCTTCCTACGAGCAGTACTTC.

The chain carries TRBV10-3 and TRBJ1-2; TRBD1 matches at 8 bases. Germline CDR1 is ENHRY and CDR2 is SYGVKD. V lost 0 bases to trimming and J lost 2 bases; unmatched junction nucleotides: 8. The CDR3 runs to 17 residues. The CDR3 reads CAISESPGQATNYGYTF. CDR3 nucleotide sequence: TGTGCCATCAGTGAGTCACCGGGACAGGCGACGAACTATGGCTACACCTTC.

This chain uses TRBV4-1 with TRBJ1-2; a possible D gene is TRBD1 (5 bases). This CDR3 is 14 amino acids long. Germline lookup yields CDR1 MGHRA and CDR2 YSYEKL. Trimming removed 1 base at V and 2 bases at J, with 8 bases between. CDR3 DNA: TGCGCCAGCAGCCAAGGACAGTTGAACTATGGCTACACCTTC. Protein product: CASSQGQLNYGYTF.

This sequence joins TRBV10-3 and TRBJ2-1; 8 positions match TRBD2. Germline trimming cut 4 bases from V and 4 bases from J; bases unmatched to any gene: 6. There are 15 residues in the CDR3. Germline V gives CDR1 ENHRY, CDR2 SYGVKD. CDR3 sequence: CAISVSGGGYNEQFF. The CDR3 DNA sequence: TGTGCCATCAGTGTCTCGGGAGGGGGATACAATGAGCAGTTCTTC.

V gene TRBV6-5 combines with J gene TRBJ2-6, with D unresolved. Germline V lookup: CDR1 MNHEY, CDR2 SVGAGI. The V end was cut by 2 bases, the J end by 0 bases, with 5 bases between. The CDR3 sequence is 15 residues long. CDR3 nucleotides: TGTGCCAGCAGTTACCAGGACTCTGGGGCCAACGTCCTGACTTTC. This sequence encodes CASSYQDSGANVLTF.

The chain employs TRBV6-5 and TRBJ1-2, with 8 bases matching TRBD1. Trimming at V came to 2 bases and at J to 5 bases, leaving 7 bases not matched to a gene. Germline CDR1 is MNHEY and CDR2 is SVGAGI. This CDR3 is 15 amino acids long. The CDR3 bases are TGTGCCAGCAGTTACGCACAGGGGGGGACTTATGGCTACACCTTC. Its translation: CASSYAQGGTYGYTF.

The gene calls are TRBV28 and TRBJ1-5; D is perhaps TRBD1 (5 bases). Germline values: CDR1 MDHEN, CDR2 SYDVKM. Trimming cost V 7 bases and J 2 bases, with 12 bases left between them. The CDR3 totals 14 residues. The CDR3 nucleotides read TGTGCCAGCACGGTCAGGGTGGGCAATCAGCCCCAGCATTTT. It yields the protein CASTVRVGNQPQHF. Based on the CDR3 plus reference TRBV28 and TRBJ1-5, the full variable domain is DVKVTQSSRYLVKRTGEKVFLECVQDMDHENMFWYRQDPGLGLRLIYFSYDVKMKEKGDIPEGYSVSREKKERFSLILESASTNQTSMYLCASTVRVGNQPQHFGDGTRLSIL.

This chain uses TRBV7-8 with TRBJ2-7, with unresolved D. Germline V gene lookup returns CDR1 SGHVS and CDR2 FQNEAQ. V was clipped by 8 bases and J by 3 bases, with 8 bases between them. This CDR3 has 11 amino acids. This chain's CDR3 is CASGSGYEQYF. In nucleotides, the CDR3 is TGTGCCAGCGGATCGGGCTACGAGCAGTACTTC.

The J gene is TRBJ1-2, the V gene TRBV28; no clear D. The CDR3 has 10 residues. Per germline, CDR1 MDHEN and CDR2 SYDVKM. CDR3 nucleotide sequence: TGTGTCCAACTCGTCTATGGCTACACCTTC. This sequence encodes CVQLVYGYTF.

The genes are TRBV4-3 and TRBJ2-5, with D perhaps matching TRBD1 (5 bases). Trimming cost V 5 bases and J 2 bases, with 9 bases left between them. CDR1 and CDR2 (germline): LGHNA, YSLEER. This CDR3 has 13 amino acids. Here the CDR3 DNA reads TGCGCCAGCAGCGGACACGAACAAGAGACCCAGTACTTC. This translates into CASSGHEQETQYF.

V and J are TRBV19 and TRBJ2-3; 10 bases are a match to TRBD1. The CDR3 is 15 residues long. V shed 4 bases and J 4 bases; nucleotides not matched to a gene: 5. Per germline, CDR1 LNHDA and CDR2 SQIVND (reference sequence). The CDR3, as DNA: TGTGCCAGTAGTAGACAGGGGGCCAGCCCAGATACGCAGTATTTT. Residues: CASSRQGASPDTQYF.

This chain links TRBV10-3 with TRBJ2-2; D perhaps matches TRBD2 (6 bases). From germline, CDR1 is ENHRY and CDR2 SYGVKD. The CDR3 contains 14 residues. Trimming removed 0 bases from V and 7 bases from J, with 9 bases in between. The CDR3 sequence is CAISESAGIGELFF. The CDR3 bases are TGTGCCATCAGTGAGTCCGCGGGAATCGGGGAGCTGTTTTTT.

The CDR3 bases are TGTGCCAGTAATAGGGGGCTTGGGGAGACCCAGTACTTC. It translates to CASNRGLGETQYF. The chain joins TRBV19 to TRBJ2-5; 7 nucleotides line up with TRBD1. The CDR3 has 13 residues. Germline trimming cut 7 bases from V and 5 bases from J; bases unmatched to any gene: 7. The germline gives CDR1 LNHDA, CDR2 SQIVND (reference sequence).

This clone was counted only a few times. The CDR3: CASSLDRRAYEQYF. Here the CDR3 DNA reads TGCGCCAGCAGCCTCGACAGGCGGGCCTACGAGCAGTACTTC. The chain employs TRBV5-1 and TRBJ2-7; D may be TRBD1 (6 bases). There are 14 residues in the CDR3. Trimming removed 4 bases from V and 2 bases from J, with 13 bases in between. Looked up from germline, CDR1 is SGHRS and CDR2 is YFSETQ. Full variable domain (remainder filled in from reference TRBV5-1 and TRBJ2-7): KAGVTQTPRYLIKTRGQQVTLSCSPISGHRSVSWYQQTPGQGLQFLFEYFSETQRNKGNFPGRFSGRQFSNSRSEMNVSTLELGDSALYLCASSLDRRAYEQYFGPGTRLTVT.

This chain uses TRBV3-1 (or the pseudogene TRBV3-2) with TRBJ2-7; 7 nucleotides line up with TRBD2. Germline-derived CDR1 and CDR2 are LGHDT and YNNKEL (reference sequence). The J segment lost 7 bases and the V segment lost 6 bases, leaving 18 bases of the junction unmatched. The CDR3 totals 16 residues. DNA of the CDR3: TGTGCCAGCAGGCCGGCGGGCCCAGCGGGGTCGGGAGAGCAGTACTTC. This sequence encodes CASRPAGPAGSGEQYF.